This TCR beta chain was sequenced in a study of CD4 T cells in relation to SARS-CoV-2 and coronaviruses. Study-wide points: No donor gave both pre-pandemic and post-infection samples.

CDR1 and CDR2 (germline): DFQATT, SNEGSKA (reference sequence). With 3 bases clipped from V and 2 bases from J, the junction kept 6 bases outside the gene matches. The CDR3 is 15 amino acids. Before the COVID-19 pandemic, during about 2011-2019, CD4+ T cells were taken from unexposed donors. Details on this clone: Its antigen is unidentified.

Clones were sequenced by immunoSEQ multiplex PCR, and TCRdb holds only the in-frame ones, with some missing. The repertoire holds roughly 71,000 clones, with over 80% as singletons. The TCR was taken from a human donor in good health. The chain carries TRBV20-1 and TRBJ2-5; TRBD1 matches at 10 bases. The sequenced material came from memory CD4+ T cells from PBMCs. CDR3 bases: TGCAGTGCTAGTGGGGACAGGGGTCGGCAAGAGACCCAGTACTTC. It translates to CSASGDRGRQETQYF.